Each of the 18 T cell receptor beta chains below was sequenced from the same sample in a study of T cell responses to AZD1222 COVID-19 vaccine. TCRdb's copy holds only in-frame clones and misses some; the assay was immunoSEQ multiplex PCR. This sample has approximately 180,000 clones, with roughly 92% found just once. This specimen consisted of peripheral blood, obtained 28 days after the second dose of the MenACWY control vaccine. These TCRs come from an adult who received the MenACWY meningococcal vaccine as a control.

The chain recombines TRBV30 with TRBJ2-2, with a tentative D call TRBD1 (6 bases). The germline gives CDR1 GTSNPN, CDR2 SVGIG (reference sequence). This CDR3 is built from 14 residues. V lost 6 bases, J lost 5 bases, and 16 bases lay in between. For the CDR3, the DNA is TGTGCCTGCATCCCGGGACAACAGACCGGGGAGCTGTTTTTT. Its translation is CACIPGQQTGELFF.

The gene calls are TRBV19 and TRBJ1-2, with 9 bases fitting TRBD1. This CDR3 contains 15 residues. Germline CDR1 is LNHDA and CDR2 is SQIVND (reference sequence). The J segment lost 6 bases and the V segment lost 4 bases, leaving 9 bases of the junction unmatched. The chain's CDR3 is CASSKTLDRGNGYTF. In DNA form, the CDR3 reads TGTGCCAGTAGTAAAACTTTGGACAGGGGAAATGGCTACACCTTC. Combining the CDR3 with reference TRBV19 and TRBJ1-2 gives the whole variable domain DGGITQSPKYLFRKEGQNVTLSCEQNLNHDAMYWYRQDPGQGLRLIYYSQIVNDFQKGDIAEGYSVSREKKESFPLTVTSAQKNPTAFYLCASSKTLDRGNGYTFGSGTRLTVV.

V gene TRBV12-3 or TRBV12-4 combines with J gene TRBJ1-5; D is unclear. CDR3 length: 13 amino acids. Trimming removed 8 bases from V and 2 bases from J, with 10 bases in between. CDR3 sequence reads: CASSSSGNQPQHF. CDR3 bases: TGTGCCAGCTCATCATCGGGCAATCAGCCCCAGCATTTT.

The chain combines TRBV7-5 with TRBJ2-7; the DNA was not compared with TRBD2, the D call given in the table. TRBV7-5 is termed a pseudogene. This CDR3 region has 16 residues. Here the CDR3 DNA reads TGTGCCAGAAGCGAGAGACTAGCGGGAGCGAGGTACGAGCAGTACTTC. Translation: CARSERLAGARYEQYF.

The chain couples TRBV21-1 to TRBJ2-1; the listed D gene, TRBD1, was not tested against the DNA. TRBV21-1 is shown as a pseudogene. This CDR3 is built from 20 residues. The DNA of the CDR3 is TGTGCCAGCAGCATGGTCCGCGGACAGGGTACCTCGGGCTCCTACAATGAGCAGTTCTTC. It specifies CASSMVRGQGTSGSYNEQFF.

This clone has just a few counts. The chain links TRBV11-3 to TRBJ1-1; D possibly corresponds to TRBD1 (6 bases). CDR3 length: 13 amino acids. The V gene's germline CDR1 is SGHNT and CDR2 YENEEA. Trimming took 1 base from V and 6 from J, leaving 9 bases between them. The CDR3 DNA reads TGTGCCAGCAGCTTAGCAGGGACACCTGAAGCTTTCTTT. Translating it yields CASSLAGTPEAFF.

The chain recombines TRBV6-2 or TRBV6-3 with TRBJ2-7, with 7 bases identical to TRBD1. The CDR3 has 15 residues. The junction had 5 bases not matched to a gene; V was cut back by 2 bases and J by 1 base. Germline CDR1 and CDR2: MNHEY and SVGEGT. The CDR3 nucleotides are TGTGCCAGCAGTTACCCCCCGACAGGGTCCTACGAGCAGTACTTC. Its translation is CASSYPPTGSYEQYF.

The chain couples TRBV24-1 to TRBJ1-2; D uncertain. With 1 base removed from V and 6 bases from J, the gap between germline ends came to 11 bases. The CDR3 length is 14 residues. CDR1 is KGHDR, CDR2 SFDVKD, per germline. The CDR3 DNA reads as TGTGCCACCAGTGATTTTCCCCGCGGGGATGGCTACACCTTC. This codes for CATSDFPRGDGYTF.

This chain joins TRBV11-3 and TRBJ1-1; 11 bases are a match to TRBD1. The CDR3 spans 15 residues. V gave up 5 bases and J gave up 6 bases; unmatched junction bases: 8. Germline V lookup: CDR1 SGHNT, CDR2 YENEEA. CDR3: CASSASGTGGSEAFF. DNA of the CDR3: TGTGCCAGCAGCGCGTCCGGGACAGGGGGGTCTGAAGCTTTCTTT.

This rearrangement joins TRBV24-1 to TRBJ2-1; D could derive from TRBD1 or TRBD2 (5 bases each). V was shortened by 4 bases and J by 8 bases, with 29 bases between the two germline ends. The CDR3 is made up of 19 amino acids. The V gene's germline CDR1 is KGHDR and CDR2 SFDVKD. CDR3 nucleotide sequence: TGTGCCACCAGTGACCGACCTAATTTCGGGAACAGGTTTGCCCATGAGCAGTTCTTC. This translates into CATSDRPNFGNRFAHEQFF.

V is TRBV11-3 and J is TRBJ1-2, with 7 bases lining up with TRBD1. Germline lookup yields CDR1 SGHNT and CDR2 YENEEA. The CDR3 spans 13 residues. J lost 2 bases, V lost 5 bases, and 2 bases had no gene match. Written as DNA, the CDR3 is TGTGCCAGCAGCGTGGGACAGAACTATGGCTACACCTTC. Protein product: CASSVGQNYGYTF.

This clone was counted a single time. This chain uses TRBV20-1 with TRBJ2-7, with D perhaps given as TRBD1 or TRBD2 (5 bases each). Trimming removed 3 bases from V and 7 bases from J, with 19 bases in between. This CDR3 spans 14 amino acids. In germline, CDR1 is DFQATT, CDR2 SNEGSKA (reference sequence). The CDR3 reads CSASYLRRGGEQYF. In DNA form, the CDR3 reads TGCAGTGCTAGTTACCTCCGCCGGGGCGGAGAGCAGTACTTC.

This rearrangement joins TRBV7-8 to TRBJ2-7, with a tentative D call TRBD2 (7 bases). Germline CDR1 is SGHVS and CDR2 is FQNEAQ. This CDR3 has 15 residues. The germline V and J ends were trimmed by 2 bases and 4 bases, with 15 bases remaining between them. CDR3 nucleotide sequence: TGTGCCAGCAGCTTAAGGCGGGGGCAGGGGTACGAGCAGTACTTC. Translating it yields CASSLRRGQGYEQYF.

The chain carries TRBV6-5 and TRBJ2-1; D is perhaps TRBD2 (5 bases). Trimming removed 8 bases from V and 12 bases from J, with 17 bases in between. The CDR3 contains 12 residues. The germline CDR1 and CDR2 sequences are MNHEY and SVGAGI. The CDR3 reads CASGPWETRQFF. Here the CDR3 DNA reads TGTGCCAGCGGCCCCTGGGAGACAAGGCAGTTCTTC.

The rearrangement links TRBV21-1 to TRBJ1-2. TRBV21-1 is a pseudogene segment. The CDR3 runs 14 residues. The CDR3 loop reads CASSKVGARGDYTF. CDR3 bases: TGTGCCAGCAGCAAAGTAGGGGCTAGAGGGGACTACACCTTC.

V is TRBV19 and J is TRBJ1-1; 8 bases match TRBD1. V was clipped by 6 bases and J by 4 bases; unmatched bases: 7. The CDR3 has 14 residues. The germline gives CDR1 LNHDA, CDR2 SQIVND (reference sequence). In nucleotides, the CDR3 is TGTGCCAGTAGCCGAAGGACAGGGTCCACTGAAGCTTTCTTT. Its protein is CASSRRTGSTEAFF.

The chain combines TRBV9 with TRBJ2-6; weak D call: TRBD1 (5 bases). CDR3 length: 15 residues. Between the trimmed V and J ends, which lost 0 bases and 7 bases, there was a span of 11 bases. In germline, CDR1 is SGDLS, CDR2 YYNGEE. As DNA, the CDR3 is TGTGCCAGCAGCGTAGTTGCCCAGGGAGCCAACGTCCTGACTTTC. It yields the protein CASSVVAQGANVLTF.

The rearrangement links TRBV6-5 to TRBJ1-6; TRBD1 aligns across 7 bases. After removal of 4 bases from V and 3 bases from J, the junction contained 6 bases not matched to a gene. Germline CDR1 reads MNHEY; CDR2 reads SVGAGI. CDR3 length: 16 residues. CDR3 coding DNA: TGTGCCAGCAGTTCCCCCCCAGGGGGCTATAATTCACCCCTCCACTTT. Translating it yields CASSSPPGGYNSPLHF.